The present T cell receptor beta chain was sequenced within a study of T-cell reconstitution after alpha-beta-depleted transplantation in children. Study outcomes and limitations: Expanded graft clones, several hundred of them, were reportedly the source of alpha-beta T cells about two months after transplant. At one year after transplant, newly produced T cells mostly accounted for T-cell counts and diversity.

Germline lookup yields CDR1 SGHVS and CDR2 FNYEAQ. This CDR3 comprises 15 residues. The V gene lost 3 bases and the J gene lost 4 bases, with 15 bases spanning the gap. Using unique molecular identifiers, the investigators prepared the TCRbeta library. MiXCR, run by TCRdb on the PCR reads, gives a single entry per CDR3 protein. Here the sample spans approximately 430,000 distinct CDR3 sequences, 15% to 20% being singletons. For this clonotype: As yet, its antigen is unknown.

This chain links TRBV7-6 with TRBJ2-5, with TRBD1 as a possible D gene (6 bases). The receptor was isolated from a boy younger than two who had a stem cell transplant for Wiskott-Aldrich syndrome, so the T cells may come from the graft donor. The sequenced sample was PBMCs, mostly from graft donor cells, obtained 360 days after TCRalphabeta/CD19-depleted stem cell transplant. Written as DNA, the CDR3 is TGTGCCAGCAGCTTCCGGACAGCGGAGGCAGAGACCCAGTACTTC. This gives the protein CASSFRTAEAETQYF.